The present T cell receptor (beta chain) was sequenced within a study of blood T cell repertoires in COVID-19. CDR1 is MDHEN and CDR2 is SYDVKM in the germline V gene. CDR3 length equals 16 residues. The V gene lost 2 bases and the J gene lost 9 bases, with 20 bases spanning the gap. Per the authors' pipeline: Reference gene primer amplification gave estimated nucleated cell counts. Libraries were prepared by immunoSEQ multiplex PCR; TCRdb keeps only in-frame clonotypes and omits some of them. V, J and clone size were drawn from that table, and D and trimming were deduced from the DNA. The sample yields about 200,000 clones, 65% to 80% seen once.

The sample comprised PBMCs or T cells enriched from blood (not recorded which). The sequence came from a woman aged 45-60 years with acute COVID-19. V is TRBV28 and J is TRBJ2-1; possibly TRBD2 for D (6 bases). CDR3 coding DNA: TGTGCCAGCAGTTTAAGTGGTGGCCGGGACTTCGGTGAGCAGTTCTTC. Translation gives CASSLSGGRDFGEQFF.